Below, 16 T cell receptor beta chains from the same sample are listed, as sequenced in a study of blood T cells in healthy people across ages. A J-beta primer mix and a sample-barcoded 5' primer were used in a second PCR of about 7 to 12 cycles. From the 5' RACE reads, TCRdb called clonotypes with MiXCR, one entry per CDR3 protein. The data show approximately 680,000 distinct CDR3 sequences, about 34% seen once. Sequences were obtained from blood. The receptors were gathered from a woman of 80 years or more in good health.

On this clonotype: Since a much larger clone is just one base distant, this may be a read error. The chain combines TRBV20-1 with TRBJ2-4, with D uncertain. CDR3 length: 15 amino acids. Germline CDR1 and CDR2: DFQATT and SNEGSKA (reference sequence). V was clipped by 0 bases and J by 0 bases, with 9 bases between them. The CDR3 region is CSARDGRIAKNIQYF. The DNA of the CDR3 is TGCAGTGCTAGAGATGGCCGTATAGCCAAAAACATTCAGTACTTC.

About this clonotype: Since a much larger clone is just one base distant, this may be a read error. This chain's CDR3 is CASSLEGMNTEAFF. CDR3 in DNA: TGCGCCAGCAGCTTGGAAGGGATGAACACTGAAGCTTTCTTT. This chain connects TRBV5-1 to TRBJ1-1; no clear D. CDR1 and CDR2 (germline): SGHRS, YFSETQ. This CDR3 has 14 residues. Between the trimmed V and J ends, which lost 0 bases and 0 bases, there was a span of 6 bases.

V and J are TRBV20-1 and TRBJ2-5, with D maybe TRBD2 (7 bases). The V end lost 6 bases, the J end lost 2 bases, and 16 bases lay between the germline ends. The CDR3 contains 14 residues. Germline V gives CDR1 DFQATT, CDR2 SNEGSKA (reference sequence). Here the CDR3 reads CSALQGAGQETQYF. CDR3 DNA: TGCAGTGCCCTACAGGGAGCGGGGCAAGAGACCCAGTACTTC.

In its sample, this clonotype was seen many times. The chain couples TRBV7-8 to TRBJ2-7; TRBD1 aligns across 9 bases. V was pared by 0 bases and J by 5 bases, with 5 bases of the junction left unmatched. This CDR3 is 15 amino acids long. The germline V gene encodes CDR1 SGHVS and CDR2 FQNEAQ. The CDR3 sequence is CASSLAGTGFDEQYF. Written as DNA, the CDR3 is TGTGCCAGCAGCTTAGCCGGGACAGGGTTCGACGAGCAGTACTTC.

V gene TRBV14 combines with J gene TRBJ2-1, with a tentative D call TRBD2 (5 bases). V was cut by 3 bases and J by 6 bases, with 12 bases left in between. In germline, CDR1 is SGHDN, CDR2 FVKESK. This CDR3 spans 14 amino acids. As DNA, the CDR3 is TGTGCCAGCAGCCACCGATCCGAGGGCAATGAGCAGTTCTTC. It specifies CASSHRSEGNEQFF.

This clonotype has only one observation. This sequence joins TRBV7-2 and TRBJ2-5, with a weak D call TRBD2 (6 bases). The V gene lost 3 bases and the J gene lost 5 bases, with 16 bases spanning the gap. From germline, CDR1 is SGHTA and CDR2 FQGNSA. The CDR3 has 15 residues. CDR3 sequence (DNA): TGTGCCAGCAGCTTTACAACTAGCCGGGGTGAGACCCAGTACTTC. Translating gives CASSFTTSRGETQYF.

This clonotype occurred a few times. This sequence joins TRBV20-1 and TRBJ1-6; D may be TRBD1 (6 bases). Germline lookup yields CDR1 DFQATT and CDR2 SNEGSKA (reference sequence). V shed 0 bases and J shed 10 bases, with 7 bases lying between them. The CDR3 length is 12 residues. The CDR3 protein is CSAREGGSPLHF. CDR3 bases: TGCAGTGCTAGAGAAGGGGGATCACCCCTCCACTTT.

This clonotype was seen only a few times. The chain carries TRBV20-1 and TRBJ1-1, with D maybe TRBD1 (6 bases). Germline V gene lookup returns CDR1 DFQATT and CDR2 SNEGSKA (reference sequence). CDR3 size: 15 residues. Trimming removed 3 bases at V and 1 base at J, with 15 bases between. DNA for the CDR3: TGCAGTGCTAGTACTCAGGGGATGGGGAACACTGAAGCTTTCTTT. As protein: CSASTQGMGNTEAFF.

This clonotype was observed a single time. The V and J genes are TRBV5-1 and TRBJ1-6, with unresolved D. Trimming took off 0 bases at V and 5 bases at J, with 6 bases between the two ends. The CDR3 runs 14 residues. The germline V gene encodes CDR1 SGHRS and CDR2 YFSETQ. The chain's CDR3 is CASSLEGNNSPLHF. Here the CDR3 DNA reads TGCGCCAGCAGCTTGGAGGGTAATAATTCACCCCTCCACTTT.

This clonotype showed up just a few times. The chain combines TRBV20-1 with TRBJ2-3; 9 positions agree with TRBD2. Trimming took 5 bases from V and 4 from J; bases not matched to a gene: 10. The CDR3 spans 15 residues. Germline values: CDR1 DFQATT, CDR2 SNEGSKA (reference sequence). The CDR3 loop reads CSAFAGGALADTQYF. CDR3 DNA: TGCAGTGCTTTCGCGGGGGGGGCCCTAGCAGATACGCAGTATTTT.

There are many counts of this clonotype. The CDR3 DNA is TGTGCCAGGGTGGGGGGAAAGGGACTAGCGGTTAACAATGAGCAGTTCTTC. Translation: CARVGGKGLAVNNEQFF. This chain joins TRBV6-5 and TRBJ2-1; TRBD2 matches at 11 bases. Germline V CDR1 and CDR2: MNHEY, SVGAGI. Losses at the gene ends were 9 bases for V and 5 bases for J; bases not matched to a gene: 15. The CDR3 length is 17 residues.

The V call is TRBV20-1, the J call TRBJ2-3; D remains ambiguous. V was shortened by 1 base and J by 4 bases, with 12 bases between the two germline ends. The CDR3 is 14 residues long. The germline gives CDR1 DFQATT, CDR2 SNEGSKA (reference sequence). As DNA, the CDR3 is TGCAGTGCTAGAGGAACCCTCTATGCAGATACGCAGTATTTT. Translation: CSARGTLYADTQYF.

The rearrangement joins TRBV7-2 to TRBJ2-3; no clear D gene. CDR3 length equals 13 residues. CDR1 and CDR2 from the germline V gene are SGHTA and FQGNSA. The V end lost 5 bases, the J end lost 4 bases, and 10 bases lay between the germline ends. This CDR3 reads CASSLIRADTQYF. In DNA form, the CDR3 reads TGTGCCAGCAGCCTAATTAGGGCAGATACGCAGTATTTT.

This chain connects TRBV7-2 to TRBJ2-4; D is ambiguous. CDR3 length equals 15 residues. CDR1 is SGHTA, CDR2 FQGNSA, per germline. Trimming stripped 5 bases from V and 0 bases from J, with 11 bases between. CDR3 in DNA: TGTGCCAGCAGCCCTTGGGCGATAGCCAAAAACATTCAGTACTTC. Its translation: CASSPWAIAKNIQYF.

With regard to this clonotype: The junction does not match germline at one end; this may be a read error. V is TRBV6-2 or TRBV6-3 and J is TRBJ2-3, with D possibly matching TRBD2 (5 bases). CDR3 size: 16 residues. Germline assignment: CDR1 MNHEY and CDR2 SVGEGT. The CDR3 region is CDSSLRGLSSTDTQYF. DNA for the CDR3: TGTGACAGCAGTCTCCGAGGGCTATCTAGCACAGATACGCAGTATTTT.

This clonotype was seen repeatedly, ten times or more. The V gene is TRBV24-1, the J gene TRBJ2-3; unclear D gene. V gave up 9 bases and J gave up 2 bases, with 8 bases separating them. This CDR3 contains 12 residues. Germline V CDR1 and CDR2: KGHDR, SFDVKD. This CDR3 reads CATRGYTDTQYF. DNA of the CDR3: TGTGCCACCCGAGGATACACAGATACGCAGTATTTT.